This TCR beta chain derives from a study of blood T cell repertoires in COVID-19. Looking at the study overall: Acute and convalescent COVID-19 samples came from the United States, Italy and Spain. Sources were T cells, B-cell-depleted T cells, or PBMCs; the material itself was cDNA or gDNA.

The length of the CDR3 is 15 residues. Germline lookup yields CDR1 SGHVS and CDR2 FNYEAQ. V trimming: 3 bases; J trimming: 3 bases; junction bases outside the gene matches: 1. Authors' processing steps: The assay estimated nucleated cells by amplifying reference gene primers. This table comes from immunoSEQ multiplex PCR, and its TCRdb copy is limited to in-frame clones, with some not included. Clone size and the V and J calls come from that table; the DNA yielded D and trimming. The profile covers some 300,000 clones, with about 90% appearing a single time and approximately 2.2% taken by the ten largest.

Sequenced input: peripheral blood. The chain combines TRBV7-6 with TRBJ2-1; 11 bases are shared with TRBD2. This receptor was taken from a man aged 18 to 30 with active or convalescent COVID-19. The CDR3 loop reads CASSLGTSGYNEQFF. DNA for the CDR3: TGTGCCAGCAGCTTGGGGACTAGCGGCTACAATGAGCAGTTCTTC.